Presented here are 14 T cell receptor beta chains from one specimen sequenced in a study of T cells in Graves' hyperthyroidism and ophthalmopathy. The TCR beta CDR3 regions underwent amplification using RNA transcripts as the source. The primer set for the first-round RT-PCR of the TCR CDR3 was HTBI. TCRdb re-derived calls from the multiplex PCR reads in MiXCR, one entry per CDR3 protein. This sample has 370,000 or so distinct CDR3 sequences, with approximately 25% found just once. Material: blood. The receptors here all came from a man in his fifties or sixties with Graves' hyperthyroidism.

This clonotype was seen once. The J gene is TRBJ2-7, the V gene TRBV19; D is ambiguous. The ends were cut back, 7 bases at V and 2 bases at J, with 21 bases in the middle. The CDR3 consists of 16 residues. The germline V gene has CDR1 LNHDA and CDR2 SQIVND (reference sequence). The CDR3, as DNA: TGTGCCAGTACCAGCCCACGGGTTGGGGAAACCTACGAGCAGTACTTC. It encodes CASTSPRVGETYEQYF.

The rearrangement joins TRBV7-2 to TRBJ1-1; D is undetermined. V gave up 0 bases and J gave up 5 bases, with 4 bases separating them. This CDR3 comprises 12 residues. CDR1 is SGHTA, CDR2 FQGNSA, per germline. CDR3 DNA sequence: TGTGCCAGCAGCTTAGCGCAAACTGAAGCTTTCTTT. Protein sequence: CASSLAQTEAFF.

The V gene is TRBV19, the J gene TRBJ2-2; 9 bases agree with TRBD2. The germline V gene encodes CDR1 LNHDA and CDR2 SQIVND (reference sequence). With V trimmed by 5 bases and J by 7 bases, 17 bases remained unmatched. The CDR3 is made up of 18 amino acids. The CDR3 loop reads CASSPSTSGMDGGGELFF. For the CDR3, the DNA is TGTGCCAGTAGTCCCTCGACTAGCGGCATGGATGGGGGCGGGGAGCTGTTTTTT.

Ten or more counts support this clonotype. The chain employs TRBV24-1 and TRBJ2-3, with TRBD2 as a possible D gene (5 bases). The ends were cut back, 2 bases at V and 3 bases at J, with 11 bases in the middle. The germline V gene has CDR1 KGHDR and CDR2 SFDVKD. This CDR3 comprises 15 residues. The CDR3 spells CATSDSEERTDTQYF. CDR3 DNA: TGTGCCACCAGTGATTCGGAGGAGAGGACAGATACGCAGTATTTT.

The chain carries TRBV30 and TRBJ1-1, with D possibly TRBD1 on 6 matching bases. The V and J ends lost 5 bases and 5 bases respectively, with 12 bases between them. The CDR3 has 12 residues. The germline V gene has CDR1 GTSNPN and CDR2 SVGIG (reference sequence). CDR3 amino acids: CAWEGGATEAFF. The CDR3 DNA is TGTGCCTGGGAGGGGGGCGCGACTGAAGCTTTCTTT.

In the case of this clonotype: One junction end does not reproduce the germline sequence, and a read error may be involved. This chain connects TRBV5-1 to TRBJ2-1, with TRBD1 matching over 12 bases. CDR3 length: 15 amino acids. Germline V gene lookup returns CDR1 SGHRS and CDR2 YFSETQ. CDR3: CASSLGQGARNEQFF. CDR3 nucleotides: TGCGCCAGCAGTTTGGGACAGGGGGCGAGAAATGAGCAGTTCTTC.

J is TRBJ1-6 and V is TRBV10-3; D might be TRBD1 (6 bases). V dropped 3 bases and J dropped 7 bases, with 13 bases sitting between them. Germline CDR1 and CDR2: ENHRY and SYGVKD. The CDR3 has 15 residues. CDR3: CAISEPSTGNSPLHF. In DNA, the CDR3 is TGTGCCATCAGTGAACCCTCGACAGGAAATTCACCCCTCCACTTT.

The J gene is TRBJ2-1, the V gene TRBV11-1; D unresolved. V was trimmed by 3 bases and J by 6 bases, leaving 12 bases between them. Germline V gene data show CDR1 as SGHAT and CDR2 as FQDESV (reference sequence). The CDR3 is 14 amino acids. The CDR3 here is CASSFSPVGNEQFF. Here the CDR3 DNA reads TGTGCCAGCAGCTTTTCTCCCGTCGGCAATGAGCAGTTCTTC.

Comments on this clonotype: This may be a read error, as it is one base from a much larger clone. The rearrangement links TRBV24-1 to TRBJ2-3, with 12 bases identical to TRBD1. The J call could be wrong; TRBJ1-5 is a better fit for the DNA end. CDR1 and CDR2 from the germline V gene are KGHDR and SFDVKD. The CDR3 extends over 14 amino acids. Written as DNA, the CDR3 is TGTGCCACCAGTGCGGGACAGGGGGCGCGGACGCAGCATTTT. The encoded protein is CATSAGQGARTQHF.

This clonotype was counted a few times. The chain has TRBV7-3 and TRBJ2-7; the D gene is possibly TRBD1 (5 bases). V shed 5 bases and J shed 3 bases, with 11 bases lying between them. This CDR3 region has 13 residues. Germline assignment: CDR1 SGHTA and CDR2 FQGTGA. CDR3 in amino acids: CASSQGPVYEQYF. For the CDR3, the DNA is TGTGCCAGCAGCCAGGGCCCAGTCTACGAGCAGTACTTC. Looking up the rest from reference TRBV7-3 and TRBJ2-7 gives the full variable domain: GAGVSQTPSNKVTEKGKYVELRCDPISGHTALYWYRQSLGQGPEFLIYFQGTGAADDSGLPNDRFFAVRPEGSVSTLKIQRTERGDSAVYLCASSQGPVYEQYFGPGTRLTVT.

A remark on this clonotype: One end of the junction fails to match germline, which may point to a read error. The rearrangement joins TRBV9 to TRBJ2-2; 10 bases line up with TRBD2. Germline CDR1 reads SGDLS; CDR2 reads YYNGEE. There are 16 residues in the CDR3. CDR3 nucleotide sequence: TGTGCCAGCAGCTCGCGGACTAGCGGAAACACTGGGGAGCTGTTTTTT. Translating gives CASSSRTSGNTGELFF.

The sample holds many counts of this clonotype. The rearrangement links TRBV20-1 to TRBJ2-1, with a weak D call TRBD2 (6 bases). The germline gives CDR1 DFQATT, CDR2 SNEGSKA (reference sequence). CDR3 length equals 15 residues. V lost 6 bases and J lost 0, with 15 bases in between. This CDR3 reads CSAWGASVSYNEQFF. CDR3 sequence (DNA): TGCAGTGCGTGGGGTGCTAGCGTCTCCTACAATGAGCAGTTCTTC.

The chain recombines TRBV5-1 with TRBJ2-2, with 10 bases fitting TRBD1. V shed 5 bases, J shed 6 bases, and the junction held 7 bases outside the gene matches. Per the germline V gene, CDR1 is SGHRS and CDR2 is YFSETQ. The CDR3 runs 15 residues. CDR3 in amino acids: CASRLGTGDPGELFF. CDR3 sequence (DNA): TGCGCCAGCAGACTCGGGACAGGGGATCCCGGGGAGCTGTTTTTT.

As to this clonotype: The junction differs from germline at one of its ends, possibly a read error. The chain recombines TRBV12-3 or TRBV12-4 with TRBJ2-2; 7 nucleotides match TRBD1. The CDR3 loop spans 16 amino acids. This chain's CDR3 is CASNQPSRQGTGELLF. Here the CDR3 DNA reads TGTGCCAGCAACCAACCCTCGAGACAGGGCACCGGGGAGCTGCTTTTT.